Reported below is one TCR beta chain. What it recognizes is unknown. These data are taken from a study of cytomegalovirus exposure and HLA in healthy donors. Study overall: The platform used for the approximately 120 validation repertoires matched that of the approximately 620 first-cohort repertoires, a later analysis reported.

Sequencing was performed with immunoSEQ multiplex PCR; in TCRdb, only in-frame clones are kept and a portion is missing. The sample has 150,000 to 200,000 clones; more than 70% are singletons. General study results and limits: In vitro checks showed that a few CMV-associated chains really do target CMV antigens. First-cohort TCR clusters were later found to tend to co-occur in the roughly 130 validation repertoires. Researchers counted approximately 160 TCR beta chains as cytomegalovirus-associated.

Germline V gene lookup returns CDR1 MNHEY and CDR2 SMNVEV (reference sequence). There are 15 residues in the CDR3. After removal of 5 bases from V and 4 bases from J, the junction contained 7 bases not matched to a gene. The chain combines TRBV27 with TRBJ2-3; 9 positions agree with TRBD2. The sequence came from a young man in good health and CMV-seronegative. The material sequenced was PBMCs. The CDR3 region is CASSLGGRAADTQYF. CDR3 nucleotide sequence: TGTGCCAGCAGTCTAGGCGGGAGGGCCGCAGATACGCAGTATTTT.